This paragraph covers one T cell receptor (beta chain) sequence. Its antigen is unknown. The data belong to a study of cytomegalovirus exposure and HLA in healthy donors. Notes on the study in general: In vitro testing confirmed a few CMV-associated chains as specific for CMV antigens.

The PCR contained 60 Vbeta and 13 Jbeta primers. Profiling relied on immunoSEQ multiplex PCR, and the TCRdb table lists in-frame clones only, not all of them. The sample consists of roughly 80,000 clones, over 60% of them appearing once. V lost 4 bases and J lost 3, with 20 bases in between. From germline, CDR1 is SGHRS and CDR2 YFSETQ. The CDR3 contains 16 residues. Regarding donors, all were healthy bone marrow donors. This sequence joins TRBV5-1 and TRBJ2-7; D is ambiguous. The sample consisted of PBMCs. The TCR was taken from a male donor in good health and CMV-seropositive. The CDR3 is CASSLGIRPKDYEQYF. The CDR3 DNA reads TGCGCCAGCAGCCTCGGAATCAGGCCAAAGGACTACGAGCAGTACTTC.